This TCR beta chain originates from a study of T cell responses to AZD1222 COVID-19 vaccine. On the study more broadly: Researchers grouped second doses given at about 4 or about 12 weeks into one pool. Whole-study findings and limits: Close to half of all spike-specific TCRs reportedly target regions of the variants that are unmutated. Baseline serology detected seropositivity in only a handful of AZD1222 recipients. A rise in Spike-specific TCR breadth and depth followed two AZD1222 doses.

Sequencing was performed with immunoSEQ multiplex PCR; in TCRdb, only in-frame clones are kept and a portion is missing. Of roughly 150,000 clones listed, just under 95% are singletons. This clone was found once. What it recognizes is unknown. CDR3 size: 11 residues. Germline loops: CDR1 DFQATT, CDR2 SNEGSKA (reference sequence). V shed 3 bases and J shed 7 bases, with 9 bases lying between them. The TCR was taken from an adult in good health. The chain carries TRBV20-1 and TRBJ1-2; D gene uncertain. The sample here was peripheral blood, taken on day 0 of AZD1222 vaccination. The CDR3 nucleotides are TGCAGTGCTAGTTGGGGATCTGGCTACACCTTC. Residues: CSASWGSGYTF.